The clone carrying this T cell receptor (beta chain) has more than one count but fewer than ten. This sample was included in a study of CD8+CD57+ T cells in acquired aplastic anemia. Profiles of TCR beta VDJ and CDR3 were generated from a genomic DNA template. In TCRdb, the reads were re-called with MiXCR into one record per CDR3 protein. Among some 170,000 distinct CDR3 sequences listed, around half were seen once. Germline V lookup: CDR1 SEHNR, CDR2 FQNEAQ (reference sequence). The CDR3 spans 13 residues. V was shortened by 11 bases and J by 4 bases, with 16 bases between the two germline ends. By flow cytometry, patients selected for sequencing had shown an expansion of CD8+CD57+ cells.

V is TRBV7-9 and J is TRBJ2-3, with unresolved D. The sample was sorted CD4+, CD8+, or CD8+CD57+ T cells (not recorded which) from PBMCs. The sequence derives from a human donor with aplastic anemia. The CDR3 region has the DNA TGTGCCCGACCCGGCCAGGCGGCAGATACGCAGTATTTT. Encoded protein: CARPGQAADTQYF.